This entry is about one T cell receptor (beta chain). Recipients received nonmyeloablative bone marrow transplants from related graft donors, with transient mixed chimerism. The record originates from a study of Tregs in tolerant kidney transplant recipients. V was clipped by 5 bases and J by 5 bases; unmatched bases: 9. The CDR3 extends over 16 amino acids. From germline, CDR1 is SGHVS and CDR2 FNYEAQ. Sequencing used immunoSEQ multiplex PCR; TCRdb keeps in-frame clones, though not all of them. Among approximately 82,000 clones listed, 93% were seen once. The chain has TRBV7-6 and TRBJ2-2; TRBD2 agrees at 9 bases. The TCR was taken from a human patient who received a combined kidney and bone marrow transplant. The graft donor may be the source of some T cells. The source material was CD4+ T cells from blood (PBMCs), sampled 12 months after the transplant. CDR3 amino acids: CASSGGSGGYTGELFF. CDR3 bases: TGTGCCAGCAGCGGCGGGAGCGGGGGGTATACCGGGGAGCTGTTTTTT.